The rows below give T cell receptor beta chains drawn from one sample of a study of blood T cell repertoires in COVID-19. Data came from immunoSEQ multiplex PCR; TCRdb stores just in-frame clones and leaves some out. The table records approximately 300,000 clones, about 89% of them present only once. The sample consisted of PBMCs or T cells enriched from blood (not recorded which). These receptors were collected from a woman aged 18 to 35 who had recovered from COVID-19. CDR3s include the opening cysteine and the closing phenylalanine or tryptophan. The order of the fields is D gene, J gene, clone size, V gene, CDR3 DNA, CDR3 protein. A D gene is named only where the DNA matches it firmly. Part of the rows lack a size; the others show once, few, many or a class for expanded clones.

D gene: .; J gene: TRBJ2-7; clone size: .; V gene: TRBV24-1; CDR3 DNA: TGTGCCCCAGATTTCGGGGAAGCCCCCTACGAGCAGTACTTC; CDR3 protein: CAPDFGEAPYEQYF
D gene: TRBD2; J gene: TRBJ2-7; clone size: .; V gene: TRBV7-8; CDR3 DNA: TGTGCCAGCAGACCACGTGGGGGGGACGAGCAGTACTTC; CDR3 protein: CASRPRGGDEQYF
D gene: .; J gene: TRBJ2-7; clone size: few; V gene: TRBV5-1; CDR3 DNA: TGCGCCAGCAGCTTGGATGGAAGGGAGATCGAGCAGTACTTC; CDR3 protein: CASSLDGREIEQYF
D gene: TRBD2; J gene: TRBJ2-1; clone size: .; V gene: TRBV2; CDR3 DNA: TGTGCCAGCACTAGCGGGAGAATTCGGTACAATGAGCAGTTCTTC; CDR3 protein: CASTSGRIRYNEQFF
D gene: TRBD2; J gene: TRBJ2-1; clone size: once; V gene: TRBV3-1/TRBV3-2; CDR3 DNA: TGTGCCAGCAGTCTAAGCGGGACCAACAATGAGCAGTTCTTC; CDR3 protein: CASSLSGTNNEQFF
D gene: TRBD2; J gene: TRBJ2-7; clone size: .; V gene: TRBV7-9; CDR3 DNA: TGTGCCAGCACCACGGGAGGGATGGGCGAGCAGTACTTC; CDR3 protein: CASTTGGMGEQYF
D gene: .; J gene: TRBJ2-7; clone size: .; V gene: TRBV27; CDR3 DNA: TGTGCCAGCAGTCCCCTCCTCGGCCCGGAGTACGAGCAGTACTTC; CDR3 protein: CASSPLLGPEYEQYF
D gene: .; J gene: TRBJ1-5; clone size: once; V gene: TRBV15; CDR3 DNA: TGTGCCACCAGCAGAGAGGGGGGTGGCGATCAGCCCCAGCATTTT; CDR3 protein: CATSREGGGDQPQHF
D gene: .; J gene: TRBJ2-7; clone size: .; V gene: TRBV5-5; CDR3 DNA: TGTGCCAGCAGCTTGTGGGAGGTTACCTACGAGCAGTACTTC; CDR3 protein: CASSLWEVTYEQYF
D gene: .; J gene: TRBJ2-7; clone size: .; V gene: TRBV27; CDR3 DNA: TGTGCCAGCAGTCCGAACCCCAATACAGCTCCCTACGAGCAGTACTTC; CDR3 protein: CASSPNPNTAPYEQYF
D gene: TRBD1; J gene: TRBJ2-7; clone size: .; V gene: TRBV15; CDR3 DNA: TGTGCCACCAGCAGGGGGGGGACAGGGGATGAGCAGTACTTC; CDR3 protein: CATSRGGTGDEQYF
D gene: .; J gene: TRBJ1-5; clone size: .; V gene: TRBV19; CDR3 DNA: TGTGCCAGTAGTACAGGGTATCAGCCCCAGCATTTT; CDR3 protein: CASSTGYQPQHF
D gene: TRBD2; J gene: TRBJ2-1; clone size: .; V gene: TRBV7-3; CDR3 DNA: TGTGCCAGCAGCTCGGGGTCTAGCGGCTACAATGAGCAGTTCTTC; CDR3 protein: CASSSGSSGYNEQFF
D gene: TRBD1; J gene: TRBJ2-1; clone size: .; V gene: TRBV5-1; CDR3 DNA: TGCGCCAGCAGCTTTTCAGGGGGAAATGAGCAGTTCTTC; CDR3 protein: CASSFSGGNEQFF
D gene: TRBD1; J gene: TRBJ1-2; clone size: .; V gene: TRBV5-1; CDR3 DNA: TGCGCCAGCATTAAGCATCTTCCGGGACAGGGATCTCACTATGGCTACACCTTC; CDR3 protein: CASIKHLPGQGSHYGYTF
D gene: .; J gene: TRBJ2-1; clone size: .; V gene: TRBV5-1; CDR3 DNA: TGCGCCAGCAGCAAAGGGCCCCCAGGGAATGAGCAGTTCTTC; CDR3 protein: CASSKGPPGNEQFF
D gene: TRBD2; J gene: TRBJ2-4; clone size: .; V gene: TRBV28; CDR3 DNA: TGTGCCAGTGGCGTCACGGGACTAGCGGGAAGGGATGAAAACATTCAGTACTTC; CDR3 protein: CASGVTGLAGRDENIQYF
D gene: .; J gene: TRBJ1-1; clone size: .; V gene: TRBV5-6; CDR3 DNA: TGTGCCAGCAGCTTGCCCGGACACATGAACACTGAAGCTTTCTTT; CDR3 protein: CASSLPGHMNTEAFF
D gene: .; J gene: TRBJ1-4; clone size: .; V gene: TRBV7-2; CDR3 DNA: TGTGCCAGCAGCGCCCACATAATAAATGAAAAACTGTTTTTT; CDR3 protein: CASSAHIINEKLFF
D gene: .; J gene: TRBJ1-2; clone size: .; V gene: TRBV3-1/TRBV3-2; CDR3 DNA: TGTGCCAGCAGCCAAGCAAACCAAGCGGGGCCCTATGGCTACACCTTC; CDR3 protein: CASSQANQAGPYGYTF
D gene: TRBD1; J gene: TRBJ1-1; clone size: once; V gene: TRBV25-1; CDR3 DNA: TGTGCCAGCAGTGAGACAGGGATGAACACTGAAGCTTTCTTT; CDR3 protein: CASSETGMNTEAFF
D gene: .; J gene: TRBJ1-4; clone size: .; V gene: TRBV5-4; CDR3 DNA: TGTGCCAGCAGCTTGAGGCGGGGAACTAATGAAAAACTGTTTTTT; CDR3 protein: CASSLRRGTNEKLFF
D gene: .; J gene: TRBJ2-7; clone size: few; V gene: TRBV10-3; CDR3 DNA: TGTGCCATCAGTGAGGGACAGCAGGCCTACGAGCAGTACTTC; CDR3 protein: CAISEGQQAYEQYF
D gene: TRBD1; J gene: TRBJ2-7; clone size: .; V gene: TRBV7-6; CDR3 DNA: TGTGCCAGCAGCTTACAGGACAGGGGCGAGCAGTACTTC; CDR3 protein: CASSLQDRGEQYF
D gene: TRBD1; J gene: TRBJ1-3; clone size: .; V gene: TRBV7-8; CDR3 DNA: TGTGCCAGCAGCTTAGACAGGGGAGTTGGAAACACCATATATTTT; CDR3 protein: CASSLDRGVGNTIYF
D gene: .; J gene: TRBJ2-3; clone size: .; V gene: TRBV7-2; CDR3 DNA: TGTGCCAGCAGCCCATCTGGGGCAACAGATACGCAGTATTTT; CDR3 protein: CASSPSGATDTQYF
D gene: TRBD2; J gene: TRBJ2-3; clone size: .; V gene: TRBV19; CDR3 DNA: TGTGCCAGTAGTCCCCCCGGACTAGCGGGAAACACAGATACGCAGTATTTT; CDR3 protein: CASSPPGLAGNTDTQYF
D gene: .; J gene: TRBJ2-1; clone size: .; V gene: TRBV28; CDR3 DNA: TGTGCCAGCAGCCAAAGTCGGGTAGGCGTCTCCAATGAGCAGTTCTTC; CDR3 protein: CASSQSRVGVSNEQFF
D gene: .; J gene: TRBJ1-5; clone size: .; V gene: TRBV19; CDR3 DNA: TGTGCCAGTAGTGTCCCTGCAGGGAGGAATCAGCCCCAGCATTTT; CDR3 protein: CASSVPAGRNQPQHF
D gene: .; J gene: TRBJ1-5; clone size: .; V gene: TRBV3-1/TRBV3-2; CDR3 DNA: TGTGCCAGCAGCCACGGAGGGGATCAGCCCCAGCATTTT; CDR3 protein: CASSHGGDQPQHF
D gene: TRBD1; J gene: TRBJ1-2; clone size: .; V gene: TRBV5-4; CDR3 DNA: TGTGCCAGCAGCCAGACAGGGGTTGATGGCTACACCTTC; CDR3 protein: CASSQTGVDGYTF
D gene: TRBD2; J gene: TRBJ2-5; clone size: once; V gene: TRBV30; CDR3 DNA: TGTGCCTGGAGTTTGGGACTAGCGGGGAGTAAAGAGACCCAGTACTTC; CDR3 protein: CAWSLGLAGSKETQYF
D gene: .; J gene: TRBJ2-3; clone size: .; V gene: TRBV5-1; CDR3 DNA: TGCGCCAGCAGCTTGGATGGGAGTAGCCGTACGCAGTATTTT; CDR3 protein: CASSLDGSSRTQYF